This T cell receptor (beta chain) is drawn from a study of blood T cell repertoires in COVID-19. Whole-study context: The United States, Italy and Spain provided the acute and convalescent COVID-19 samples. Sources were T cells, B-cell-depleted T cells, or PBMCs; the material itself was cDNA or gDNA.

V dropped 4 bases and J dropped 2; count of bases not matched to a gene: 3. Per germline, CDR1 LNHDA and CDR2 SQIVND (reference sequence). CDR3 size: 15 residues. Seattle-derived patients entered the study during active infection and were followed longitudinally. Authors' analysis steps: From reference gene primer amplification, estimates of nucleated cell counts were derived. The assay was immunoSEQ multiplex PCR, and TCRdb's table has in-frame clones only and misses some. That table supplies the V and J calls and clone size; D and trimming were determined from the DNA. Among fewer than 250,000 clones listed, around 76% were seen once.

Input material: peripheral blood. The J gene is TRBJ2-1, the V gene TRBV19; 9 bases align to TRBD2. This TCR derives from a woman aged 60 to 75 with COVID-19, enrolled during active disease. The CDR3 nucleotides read TGTGCCAGTAGTACGGGACTAGCCACCTACAATGAGCAGTTCTTC. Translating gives CASSTGLATYNEQFF.